The 2 T cell receptor beta chains listed next were all sequenced from one sample in a study of blood T cell repertoires in COVID-19 (TCRdb year 2020). The library was made by the immunoSEQ multiplex PCR assay. The source is immuneACCESS, and TCRdb retained only in-frame sequences with V and J called. Part of the clones is not carried over; for the studies checked, unresolved V genes explain less than half of this, and the remainder is unexplained. Here the sample has about 280,000 clones; 85% occur a single time. The top ten clones comprise about 2.3% of the sample. Sequenced material: PBMCs or T cells enriched from blood (not recorded which). The origin of the receptors is a woman aged 45-65 years who had recovered from COVID-19.

The J gene is TRBJ2-1, the V gene TRBV9; 11 bases are a match to TRBD2. Germline values: CDR1 SGDLS, CDR2 YYNGEE. CDR3 length equals 17 residues. V lost 2 bases to trimming and J lost 6 bases; unmatched junction nucleotides: 10. The CDR3 DNA follows: TGTGCCAGCAGCGTGACTAGCGGGGACCCCTCCCCCAATGAGCAGTTCTTC. It translates to CASSVTSGDPSPNEQFF.

This chain joins TRBV5-8 and TRBJ1-2; tentatively, D is TRBD1 (5 bases). From germline, CDR1 is SGHTS and CDR2 YDEGEE. The CDR3 spans 15 residues. Trimming took 0 bases from V and 2 from J, leaving 11 bases between them. DNA of the CDR3: TGTGCCAGCAGCTTGGGACAGCGTCTGAACTATGGCTACACCTTC. Translated, it gives CASSLGQRLNYGYTF.